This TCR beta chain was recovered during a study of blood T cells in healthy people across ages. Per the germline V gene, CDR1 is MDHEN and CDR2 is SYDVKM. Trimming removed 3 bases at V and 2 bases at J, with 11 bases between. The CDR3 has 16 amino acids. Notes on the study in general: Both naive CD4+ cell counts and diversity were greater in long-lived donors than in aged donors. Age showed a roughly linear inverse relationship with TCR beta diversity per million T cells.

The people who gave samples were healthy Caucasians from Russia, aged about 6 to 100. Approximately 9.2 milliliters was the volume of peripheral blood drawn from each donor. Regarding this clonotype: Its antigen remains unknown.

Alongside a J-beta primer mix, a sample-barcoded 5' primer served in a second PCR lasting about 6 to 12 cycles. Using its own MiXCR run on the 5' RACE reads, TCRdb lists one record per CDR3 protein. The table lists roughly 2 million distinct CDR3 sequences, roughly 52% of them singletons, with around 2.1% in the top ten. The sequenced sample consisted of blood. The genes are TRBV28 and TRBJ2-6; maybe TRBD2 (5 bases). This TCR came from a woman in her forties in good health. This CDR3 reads CASSFRGVPGANVLTF. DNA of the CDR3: TGTGCCAGCAGTTTTCGGGGAGTCCCTGGGGCCAACGTCCTGACTTTC.